This T cell receptor (beta chain) was found in a study of glioma-infiltrating T cells. Findings and limits, study-wide: Gliomas, especially low-grade, showed above-expected tissue-blood divergence; non-neoplastic patients showed below. Very few CDR3 sequences were shared between tissue and blood.

Using RNA template, CDR3s of TCR alpha and beta were amplified with iRepertoire arm-PCR. One-step reverse transcription and amplification started from roughly 100-400 ng of tissue mRNA or PBMC total RNA. One entry per CDR3 protein results from TCRdb running MiXCR on the multiplex PCR reads. Among approximately 110,000 distinct CDR3 sequences, approximately 26% were seen once, and the ten largest hold roughly a third. Germline V gives CDR1 LNHDA, CDR2 SQIVND (reference sequence). The CDR3 runs to 13 residues. Trimming took 5 bases from V and 2 from J, leaving 7 bases between them. This clonotype showed up many times. Its antigen remains unknown.

Sequencing used glioma tissue, nonneoplastic brain tissue, or PBMCs (not recorded which). The receptor was isolated from a human donor with low-grade glioma or glioblastoma, undergoing nonglioma brain surgery, or in good health (not recorded which). The chain carries TRBV19 and TRBJ1-5, with no clear D. Here the CDR3 DNA reads TGTGCCAGTAGTGGGGAGGGCAATCAGCCCCAGCATTTT. It is translated as CASSGEGNQPQHF.